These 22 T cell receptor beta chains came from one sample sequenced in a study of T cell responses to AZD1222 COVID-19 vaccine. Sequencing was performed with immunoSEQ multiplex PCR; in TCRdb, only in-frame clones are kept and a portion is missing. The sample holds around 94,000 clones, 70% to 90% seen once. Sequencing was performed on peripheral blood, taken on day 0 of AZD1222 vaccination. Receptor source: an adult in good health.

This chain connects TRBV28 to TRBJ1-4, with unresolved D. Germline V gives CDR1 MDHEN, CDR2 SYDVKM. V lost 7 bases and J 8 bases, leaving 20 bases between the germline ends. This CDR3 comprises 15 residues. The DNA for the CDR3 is TGTGCCAGCAACAAATGGGCGGGAGTTAGAGAAAAACTGTTTTTT. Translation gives CASNKWAGVREKLFF.

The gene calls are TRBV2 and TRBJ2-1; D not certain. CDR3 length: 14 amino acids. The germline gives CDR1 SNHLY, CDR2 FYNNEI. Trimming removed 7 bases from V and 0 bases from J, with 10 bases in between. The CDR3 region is CASTRQISYNEQFF. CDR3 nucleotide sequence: TGTGCCAGCACGCGACAAATCTCCTACAATGAGCAGTTCTTC.

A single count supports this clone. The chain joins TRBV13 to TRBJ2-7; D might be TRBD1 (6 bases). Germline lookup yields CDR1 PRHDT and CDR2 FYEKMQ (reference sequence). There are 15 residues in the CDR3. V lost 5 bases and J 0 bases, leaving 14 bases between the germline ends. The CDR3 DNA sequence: TGTGCCAGCAGCGTCCGGGACACTAGCTCCTACGAGCAGTACTTC. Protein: CASSVRDTSSYEQYF.

The DNA of the CDR3 is TGTGCCAGCAGCCCTCCGGGACAGGGGAACTATGGCTACACCTTC. This encodes CASSPPGQGNYGYTF. The chain recombines TRBV4-2 with TRBJ1-2, with TRBD1 matching 10 bases. This CDR3 contains 15 residues. J was trimmed by 2 bases and V by 4 bases; bases with no gene match: 4. Germline loops: CDR1 LGHNA, CDR2 YNFKEQ.

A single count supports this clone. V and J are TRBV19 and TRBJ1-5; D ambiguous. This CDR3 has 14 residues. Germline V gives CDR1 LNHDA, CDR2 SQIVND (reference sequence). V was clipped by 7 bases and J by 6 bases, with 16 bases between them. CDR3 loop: CASNGWEGSQPQHF. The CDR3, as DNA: TGTGCCAGTAACGGCTGGGAGGGAAGTCAGCCCCAGCATTTT.

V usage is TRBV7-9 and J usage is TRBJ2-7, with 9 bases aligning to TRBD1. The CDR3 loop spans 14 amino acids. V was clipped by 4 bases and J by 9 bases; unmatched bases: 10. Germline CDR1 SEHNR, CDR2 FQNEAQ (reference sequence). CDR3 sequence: CASSSTGTGLAQYF. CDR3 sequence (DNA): TGTGCCAGCAGCTCAACCGGGACAGGGTTAGCGCAGTACTTC.

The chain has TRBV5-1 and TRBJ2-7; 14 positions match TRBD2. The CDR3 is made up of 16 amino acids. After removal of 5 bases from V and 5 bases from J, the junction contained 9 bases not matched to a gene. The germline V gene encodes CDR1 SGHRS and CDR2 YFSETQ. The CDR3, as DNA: TGCGCCAGCAGTCAGACTAGCGGGAGGGCGTTCAACGAGCAGTACTTC. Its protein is CASSQTSGRAFNEQYF.

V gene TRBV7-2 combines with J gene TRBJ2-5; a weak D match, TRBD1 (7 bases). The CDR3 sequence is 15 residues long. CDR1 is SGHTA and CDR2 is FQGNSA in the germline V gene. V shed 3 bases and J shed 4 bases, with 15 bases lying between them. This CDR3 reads CASSFIQGGGETQYF. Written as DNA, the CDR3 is TGTGCCAGCAGCTTTATTCAGGGGGGAGGAGAGACCCAGTACTTC.

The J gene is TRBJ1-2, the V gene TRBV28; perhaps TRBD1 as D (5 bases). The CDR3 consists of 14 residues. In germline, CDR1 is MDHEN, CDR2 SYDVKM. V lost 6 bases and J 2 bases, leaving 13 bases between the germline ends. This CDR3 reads CASSPPRENYGYTF. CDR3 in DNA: TGTGCCAGCAGCCCGCCCAGGGAAAACTATGGCTACACCTTC.

CDR3 in DNA: TGTGCCAGCTCAGGATCAGCTGGTGGCTACACCTTC. Encoded protein: CASSGSAGGYTF. V and J are TRBV18 and TRBJ1-2; no definite D call. Trimming removed 5 bases at V and 7 bases at J, with 11 bases between. Per the germline V gene, CDR1 is KGHSH and CDR2 is LQKENI. The CDR3 sequence is 12 residues long. The whole variable domain, remainder taken from reference TRBV18 and TRBJ1-2, is NAGVMQNPRHLVRRRGQEARLRCSPMKGHSHVYWYRQLPEEGLKFMVYLQKENIIDESGMPKERFSAEFPKEGPSILRIQQVVRGDSAAYFCASSGSAGGYTFGSGTRLTVV.

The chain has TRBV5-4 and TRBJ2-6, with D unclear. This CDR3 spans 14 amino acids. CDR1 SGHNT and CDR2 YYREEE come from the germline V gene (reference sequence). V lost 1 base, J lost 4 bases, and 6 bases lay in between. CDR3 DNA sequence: TGTGCCAGCAGCTTGCGGGCGGGGGCCAACGTCCTGACTTTC. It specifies CASSLRAGANVLTF.

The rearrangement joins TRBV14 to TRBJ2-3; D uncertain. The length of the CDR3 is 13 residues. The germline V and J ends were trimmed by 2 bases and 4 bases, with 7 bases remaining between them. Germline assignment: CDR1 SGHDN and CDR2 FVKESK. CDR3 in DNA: TGTGCCAGCAGCCAAATCGGGTCAGATACGCAGTATTTT. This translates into CASSQIGSDTQYF.

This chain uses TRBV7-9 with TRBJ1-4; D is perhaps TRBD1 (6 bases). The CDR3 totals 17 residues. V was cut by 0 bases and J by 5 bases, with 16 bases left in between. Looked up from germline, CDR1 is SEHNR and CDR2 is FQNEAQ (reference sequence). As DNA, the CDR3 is TGTGCCAGCAGCTTAGCGCATATCGCGGGGGCAAATGAAAAACTGTTTTTT. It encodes CASSLAHIAGANEKLFF.

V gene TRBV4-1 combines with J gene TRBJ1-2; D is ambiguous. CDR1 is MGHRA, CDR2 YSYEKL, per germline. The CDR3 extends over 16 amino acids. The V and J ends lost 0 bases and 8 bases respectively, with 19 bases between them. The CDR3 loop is CASSQDGKAGIDGYTF. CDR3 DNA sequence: TGCGCCAGCAGCCAAGATGGCAAGGCGGGGATAGACGGCTACACCTTC.

CDR3 in DNA: TGTGCCAGCAGCTGGGGACAGGTGAACACTGAAGCTTTCTTT. Protein: CASSWGQVNTEAFF. V is TRBV7-9 and J is TRBJ1-1; the match to TRBD1 covers 8 bases. The CDR3 covers 14 residues. Germline CDR1 reads SEHNR; CDR2 reads FQNEAQ (reference sequence). With V trimmed by 4 bases and J by 0 bases, 1 base remained unmatched.

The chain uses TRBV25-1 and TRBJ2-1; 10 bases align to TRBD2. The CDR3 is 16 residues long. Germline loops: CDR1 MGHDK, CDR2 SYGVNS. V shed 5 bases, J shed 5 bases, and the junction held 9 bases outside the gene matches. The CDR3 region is CASSFPSGGPNNEQFF. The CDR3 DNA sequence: TGTGCCAGCAGTTTCCCTAGCGGGGGACCAAACAATGAGCAGTTCTTC.

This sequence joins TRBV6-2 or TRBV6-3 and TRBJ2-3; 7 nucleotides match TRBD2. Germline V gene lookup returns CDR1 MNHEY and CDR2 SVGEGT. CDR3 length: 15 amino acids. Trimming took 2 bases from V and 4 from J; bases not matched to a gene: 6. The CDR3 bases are TGTGCCAGCAGTTACGCTAGCGGAGGTGCAGATACGCAGTATTTT. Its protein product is CASSYASGGADTQYF.

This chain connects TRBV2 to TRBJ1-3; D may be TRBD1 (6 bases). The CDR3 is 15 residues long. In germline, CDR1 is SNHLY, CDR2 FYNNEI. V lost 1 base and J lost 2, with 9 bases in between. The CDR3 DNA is TGTGCCAGCAGTGAAGACAGGGCCACTGGAAACACCATATATTTT. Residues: CASSEDRATGNTIYF.

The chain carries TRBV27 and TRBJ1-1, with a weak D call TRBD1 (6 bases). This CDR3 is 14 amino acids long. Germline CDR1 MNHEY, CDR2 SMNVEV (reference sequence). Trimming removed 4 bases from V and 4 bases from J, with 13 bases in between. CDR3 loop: CASSSNRVATEAFF. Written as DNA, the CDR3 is TGTGCCAGCAGTTCAAACAGGGTGGCCACTGAAGCTTTCTTT.

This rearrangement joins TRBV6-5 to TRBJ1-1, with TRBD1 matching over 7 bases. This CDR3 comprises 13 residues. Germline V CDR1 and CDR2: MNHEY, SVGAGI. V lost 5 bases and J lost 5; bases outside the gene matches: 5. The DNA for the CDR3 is TGTGCCAGCAGTCCCGACAGGGAGACTGAAGCTTTCTTT. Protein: CASSPDRETEAFF.

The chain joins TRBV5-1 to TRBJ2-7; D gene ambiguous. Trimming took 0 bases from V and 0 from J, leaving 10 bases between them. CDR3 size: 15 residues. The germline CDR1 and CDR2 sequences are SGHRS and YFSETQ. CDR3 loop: CASSLVSSVSYEQYF. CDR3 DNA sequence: TGCGCCAGCAGCTTGGTTAGTTCGGTCTCCTACGAGCAGTACTTC.

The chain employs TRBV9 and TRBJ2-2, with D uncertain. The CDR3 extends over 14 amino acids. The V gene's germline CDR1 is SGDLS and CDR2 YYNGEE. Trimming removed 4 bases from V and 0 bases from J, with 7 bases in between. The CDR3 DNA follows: TGTGCCAGCAGCCAGACACCGAACACCGGGGAGCTGTTTTTT. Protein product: CASSQTPNTGELFF. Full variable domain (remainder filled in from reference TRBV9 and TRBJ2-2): DSGVTQTPKHLITATGQRVTLRCSPRSGDLSVYWYQQSLDQGLQFLIQYYNGEERAKGNILERFSAQQFPDLHSELNLSSLELGDSALYFCASSQTPNTGELFFGEGSRLTVL.